This TCR beta chain emerged from a study of vaccination effects on CD4 cells after COVID-19. Study details: Sequencing followed a ViraFEST assay step that expanded antigen-specific CD4+ T cells with viral peptide pools. Two recovered convalescent patients were sampled 16 days and one week pre-vaccination.

Following culture for around 10 days, CD4+ T cells were isolated. Generated by immunoSEQ multiplex PCR, the TCRdb table keeps only in-frame clones and is missing some. Of approximately 45,000 clones in the sample, around 76% were seen once. The study, taken as a whole, reports: Marked clonal contraction of both clone types appeared late after vaccination.

Details on this clone: The antigen is not known.

This clonotype originated in a human donor who had a prior SARS-CoV-2 infection. Sequenced material: CD4+ T cells from PBMCs cultured without peptide, taken before COVID-19 vaccination.

The CDR3 sequence is CASSERQVEVETQYF. CDR3 DNA sequence: TGTGCCAGCAGTGAAAGGCAGGTCGAGGTGGAGACCCAGTACTTC. The chain has TRBV25-1 and TRBJ2-5; D gene uncertain. Trimming shortened V by 2 bases and J by 5 bases, and 15 bases separated the two germline ends. Looked up from germline, CDR1 is MGHDK and CDR2 is SYGVNS. This CDR3 contains 15 residues.